This T cell receptor (beta chain) derives from a study of blood T cell repertoires in COVID-19. Data came from immunoSEQ multiplex PCR; TCRdb stores just in-frame clones and leaves some out. The table has some 200,000 clones, under 85% seen once. The CDR3 has 11 residues. V shed 8 bases, J shed 4 bases, and the junction held 0 bases outside the gene matches. Germline-derived CDR1 and CDR2 are MNHEY and SMNVEV (reference sequence). This TCR derives from an elderly woman with COVID-19, enrolled during active disease. The sample comprised peripheral blood. The chain is built from TRBV27 and TRBJ1-2, with 8 bases that match TRBD1. As DNA, the CDR3 is TGTGCCAGCGACAGGGGCTATGGCTACACCTTC. Translating it yields CASDRGYGYTF.